This TCR beta chain stems from a study of CD4 T cells in relation to SARS-CoV-2 and coronaviruses (dated by TCRdb to the early 2020s). For the study in its entirety: The ViraFEST assay cultured PBMCs with antigen for roughly nine days, then sequenced TCR beta CDR3s to find antigen-specific clonal expansions. The negative reference condition was either a culture with an HIV-1 Nef peptide pool or a culture with no peptide. HLA restriction was mapped for shared crossreactive spike epitopes using patient-derived lymphoblastoid cell lines. At the level of individual TCR clonotypes, the study measured memory CD4+ T cell crossreactivity between SARS-CoV-2 spike protein and common cold coronavirus spike proteins. The Adaptive Biotechnologies TCR-sequencing kit was used to sequence samples from a few pre-COVID donors and the naive versus memory experiments, whereas other data were Illumina-based. A different TCR-beta assay, based on Illumina, was used to sequence expansion assays from other donors in the study.

CD4+ T cells from unexposed donors were collected before the COVID-19 pandemic (2011-2018). After roughly 11 days of culture, CD4+ T cells were isolated with the EasySep CD4+ T cell isolation kit. As cell number allowed, CD4+ T cells from unexposed donors were tested for reactivity to SARS-CoV-2 S and N and to four common cold coronavirus spike pools. Approximately 2.1 million PBMCs per well were cultured in IMDM with 5% human AB serum and about 9.7 IU/ml IL-2. Half of the culture medium was replaced with fresh IL-2-containing medium on days 3 and 7. Each peptide culture condition was generally run in triplicate replicate wells. Leukapheresis product for the unexposed donors was purchased commercially. Ficoll-Paque PLUS gradient centrifugation was used to isolate PBMCs from leukapheresis product or whole blood. PBMCs were either used fresh in the expansion assay or cryopreserved at -140 degrees C. The QIAamp Micro DNA Kit was used to extract genomic DNA from the CD4+ T cells.

Library preparation was by the immunoSEQ multiplex PCR assay. The study's own analysis went as follows. During preprocessing, nonproductive sequences were removed, along with CDR3s that did not begin with C, did not end with F or W, or were shorter than 7 amino acids. The MANAFEST web app identified antigen-specific clonotypes based on expansion compared with the reference and other culture wells. A clone counted as positive if significantly expanded in 2 of 3 replicate wells versus the reference culture at FDR below 0.05. To be called positive, a clone also had to show significant expansion compared with every other tandem well and an odds ratio greater than 5. After three terminal residues were trimmed from each end, CDR3 homology was quantified as pairwise Levenshtein distance using the stringdist R package. TCRdb took over this immuneACCESS table, retaining in-frame rearrangements with V and J assigned. Such tables are incomplete; in checked studies, under half of the missing clones stem from an unresolved V gene, and the remainder is unexplained. V and J calls and clone size are as listed in that table; D and trimming were resolved from the DNA. The sample table holds 26,000 or so clones, of which about three quarters were seen once. Of the sample, around a sixth falls within the top ten clones.

At the junction V is shortened by 6 bases and J by 2 bases; bases outside the gene matches: 4. From its cysteine to its phenylalanine, the CDR3 spans 14 amino acids. Only the CDR3 region is kept as DNA, spanning 42 bases read in frame from base 1. The CDR1 and CDR2 encoded by the germline V gene (reference sequence) are MNHNY and SVGAGI. Only a few counts were recorded for this clone. This receptor's antigen is unknown. Qualities for individual bases were not recorded, and no much larger clone is one base off. Overall study results and their limits: Crossreactive clones showed significantly weaker SARS-CoV-2-driven expansion than monoreactive clones, consistent with antigenic imprinting. Since the crossreactivity analysis centred on spike protein, crossreactivity against other viral proteins was not assessed. Because no donor provided both pre-pandemic and post-infection samples, tracing the source of pre-existing responses was limited. Small numbers of patients and of tested TCRs were a limitation of the study. In roughly 65% of donors, memory CD4+ clonotypes turned up that crossrecognized SARS-CoV-2 and at least one common cold coronavirus spike.

The chain uses TRBV6-6 and TRBJ1-5, and TRBD1 aligns with 7 junction nucleotides. This TCR was sampled from a human donor in good health. Sequences were obtained from CD4+ T cells from PBMCs, cultured in vitro. The bases read TGTGCCAGCAGGGTCACAGGGGGCAATCAGCCCCAGCATTTT. Its protein product is CASRVTGGNQPQHF.